Described below is a single T cell receptor beta chain sequence and its context. Per the germline V gene, CDR1 is SGHRS and CDR2 is YFSETQ. The germline V and J ends were trimmed by 7 bases and 1 base, with 15 bases remaining between them. This CDR3 contains 15 residues. This sample was taken from a study of T-cell memory formation after mild COVID-19. TCRdb fed the 5' RACE reads into MiXCR, producing one record per CDR3 protein. The sample lists hundreds of thousands of distinct CDR3 sequences, 16% occurring once. Sequencing used PBMCs or a T cell subset sorted from them (not recorded which). This sequence joins TRBV5-1 and TRBJ2-1; D is unresolved. The sequence was collected from a man between 18 and 35 years old who had mild COVID-19 (a few samples of this study predate the infection). Cell type and time point are not known. CDR3 protein: CASVETRGSYNEQFF. CDR3 nucleotide sequence: TGCGCCAGCGTGGAGACTCGCGGATCCTACAATGAGCAGTTCTTC. Complete variable domain (other parts from reference TRBV5-1 and TRBJ2-1): KAGVTQTPRYLIKTRGQQVTLSCSPISGHRSVSWYQQTPGQGLQFLFEYFSETQRNKGNFPGRFSGRQFSNSRSEMNVSTLELGDSALYLCASVETRGSYNEQFFGPGTRLTVL.